These 7 T cell receptor beta chains were all obtained from the same sample, sequenced in a study of OX40 agonist ivuxolimab in advanced cancers. The table came from immunoSEQ multiplex PCR; TCRdb's copy has only in-frame clones and leaves some out. The sample holds 65,000 to 95,000 clones; 88% are singletons and the top ten take less than 0.6%. The material sequenced was CD4+ or CD8+ T cells sorted from blood, taken in a trial of the OX40 agonist ivuxolimab. The receptors were gathered from an adult with an advanced solid tumor such as melanoma, head and neck, liver or kidney cancer.

V is TRBV2 and J is TRBJ2-7, with D unresolved. V dropped 4 bases and J dropped 3 bases, with 10 bases sitting between them. Germline V gene data show CDR1 as SNHLY and CDR2 as FYNNEI. CDR3 length: 13 residues. CDR3 sequence: CASSGLGYYEQYF. The CDR3 nucleotides read TGTGCCAGCAGTGGACTGGGGTACTACGAGCAGTACTTC.

The rearrangement links TRBV5-1 to TRBJ1-4; the D gene is possibly TRBD1 (6 bases). CDR3 length: 14 residues. Germline CDR1 SGHRS, CDR2 YFSETQ. V dropped 8 bases and J dropped 0 bases, with 11 bases sitting between them. CDR3 sequence: CASAQGTTNEKLFF. In nucleotides, the CDR3 is TGCGCCAGTGCCCAGGGGACAACTAATGAAAAACTGTTTTTT.

The rearrangement joins TRBV28 to TRBJ2-7; 9 nucleotides line up with TRBD1. The CDR3 loop spans 15 amino acids. Losses at the gene ends were 2 bases for V and 5 bases for J; bases not matched to a gene: 7. The germline CDR1 and CDR2 sequences are MDHEN and SYDVKM. Here the CDR3 reads CASSLPRTGADEQYF. The CDR3 coding sequence is TGTGCCAGCAGTTTACCCCGGACAGGGGCGGACGAGCAGTACTTC.

The gene calls are TRBV27 and TRBJ2-7; D not resolved. The CDR3 totals 14 residues. Per the germline V gene, CDR1 is MNHEY and CDR2 is SMNVEV (reference sequence). Trimming cost V 2 bases and J 5 bases, with 13 bases left between them. CDR3 nucleotides: TGTGCCAGCAGTTTACGGTCCCCCCCCCACGAGCAGTACTTC. Translated, it gives CASSLRSPPHEQYF.

This sequence joins TRBV19 and TRBJ2-7, with TRBD1 identical over 10 bases. The CDR3 consists of 14 residues. The germline V gene encodes CDR1 LNHDA and CDR2 SQIVND (reference sequence). The trim removed 4 bases at V and 3 bases at J, leaving 3 bases unmatched. This CDR3 reads CASSTTGGGYEQYF. In DNA form, the CDR3 reads TGTGCCAGTAGTACGACAGGGGGCGGCTACGAGCAGTACTTC.

This rearrangement joins TRBV29-1 to TRBJ1-2; 7 bases are a match to TRBD1. The CDR3 is 11 residues long. The V gene end was trimmed by 7 bases and the J gene end by 5 bases; junction bases not matched to a gene: 4. Germline CDR1 and CDR2: SQVTM and ANQGSEA. CDR3 sequence (DNA): TGCAGCGCAGGACAGGAGTATGGCTACACCTTC. This translates into CSAGQEYGYTF.

V usage is TRBV18 and J usage is TRBJ1-3; D remains ambiguous. Germline lookup yields CDR1 KGHSH and CDR2 LQKENI. The CDR3 runs 13 residues. V dropped 2 bases and J dropped 8 bases, with 10 bases sitting between them. CDR3: CASSPGSEDTIYF. The CDR3 nucleotides read TGTGCCAGCTCACCAGGGAGCGAGGACACCATATATTTT.